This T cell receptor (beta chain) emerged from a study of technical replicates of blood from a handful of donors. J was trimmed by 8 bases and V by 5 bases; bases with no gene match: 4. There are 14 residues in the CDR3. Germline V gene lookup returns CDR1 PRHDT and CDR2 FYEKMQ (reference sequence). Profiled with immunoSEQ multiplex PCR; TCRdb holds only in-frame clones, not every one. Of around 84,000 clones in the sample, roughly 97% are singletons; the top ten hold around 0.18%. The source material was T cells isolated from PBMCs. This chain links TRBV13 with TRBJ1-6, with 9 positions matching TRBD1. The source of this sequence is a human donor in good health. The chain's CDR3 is CASSLGTGYSPLHF. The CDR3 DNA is TGTGCCAGCAGCCTCGGGACAGGGTATTCACCCCTCCACTTT.